This TCR beta chain was recorded in a study of CXCR3-negative and CXCR3-positive naive CD8 T cells. The method, 5' RACE with UMI labels, was used to prepare the TRB cDNA libraries. No DNA is given; TCRdb re-called the 5' RACE reads and lists each CDR3 protein once. Its table records 25,000 to 35,000 distinct CDR3 sequences. About this clonotype: What it binds is unknown.

Germline CDR1 and CDR2: DFQATT and SNEGSKA (reference sequence). The CDR3 contains 13 residues. Study results and caveats: Naive subsets displayed similar surface CD5, and TCR strength was inferred from TRB CDR3 properties. Fresh PBMCs were used in most assays, and CXCR3 expression partially decreased after cryopreservation. Memory, not naive, CXCR3-negative and CXCR3-positive cells differed in TRBV-TRBJ usage. In both naive subsets diversity was comparably high, whereas memory CD8+ cells showed much lower diversity.

Sequenced: memory CD8+ T cells from blood. The genes are TRBV20-1 and TRBJ1-1; absent DNA, TCRdb's TRBD1 call cannot be checked. The origin of this receptor is a human donor in good health. Some clones in this sample may be carry-over from other donors' samples. CDR3: CSARPRGDTEAFF.